This TCR beta chain was obtained from a study of blood T cell repertoires in COVID-19. Data came from immunoSEQ multiplex PCR; TCRdb stores just in-frame clones and leaves some out. The sample includes over 250,000 clones, 88% seen only once; the top ten take roughly 0.8%. This clone was recorded once. The specimen was peripheral blood. The TCR comes from a woman aged 25 to 39 with acute or convalescent COVID-19.

CDR3 sequence: CATSDTGITDTQYF. The CDR3 DNA reads as TGTGCCACCAGTGATACAGGGATCACAGATACGCAGTATTTT. J is TRBJ2-3 and V is TRBV24-1; tentatively, D is TRBD1 (6 bases). CDR3 length: 14 residues. CDR1 and CDR2 (germline): KGHDR, SFDVKD. Trimming left V 3 bases short and J 2 bases short, with 8 bases between.